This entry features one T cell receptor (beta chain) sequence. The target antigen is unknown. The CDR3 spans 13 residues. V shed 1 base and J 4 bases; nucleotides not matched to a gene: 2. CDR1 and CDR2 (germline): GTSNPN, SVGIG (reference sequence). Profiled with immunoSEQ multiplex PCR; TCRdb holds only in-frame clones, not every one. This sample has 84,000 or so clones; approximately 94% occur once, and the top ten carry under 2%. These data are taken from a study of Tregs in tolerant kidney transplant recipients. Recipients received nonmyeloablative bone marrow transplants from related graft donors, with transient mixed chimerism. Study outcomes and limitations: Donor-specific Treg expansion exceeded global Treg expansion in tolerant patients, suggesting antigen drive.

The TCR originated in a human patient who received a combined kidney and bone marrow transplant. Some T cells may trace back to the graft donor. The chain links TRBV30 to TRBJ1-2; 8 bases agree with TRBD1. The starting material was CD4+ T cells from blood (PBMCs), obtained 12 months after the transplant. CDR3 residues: CAWSEDRAYGYTF. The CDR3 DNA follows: TGTGCCTGGAGTGAGGACAGGGCCTATGGCTACACCTTC. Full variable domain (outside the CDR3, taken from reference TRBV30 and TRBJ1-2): SQTIHQWPATLVQPVGSPLSLECTVEGTSNPNLYWYRQAAGRGLQLLFYSVGIGQISSEVPQNLSASRPQDRQFILSSKKLLLSDSGFYLCAWSEDRAYGYTFGSGTRLTVV.